One sample yielded the 8 T cell receptor beta chains listed below, sequenced in a study of cytomegalovirus exposure and HLA in healthy donors. Sequencing was performed with immunoSEQ multiplex PCR; in TCRdb, only in-frame clones are kept and a portion is missing. This table holds 90,000 to 100,000 clones, under 95% found once. The sample was PBMCs. These receptors came from a woman in her twenties or thirties in good health and CMV-seropositive.

The V gene is TRBV7-2, the J gene TRBJ2-1; D might be TRBD2 (5 bases). V dropped 3 bases and J dropped 5 bases, with 14 bases sitting between them. Germline loops: CDR1 SGHTA, CDR2 FQGNSA. This CDR3 has 15 amino acids. DNA for the CDR3: TGTGCCAGCAGCTTTCGGCTAGCCAGCCACAATGAGCAGTTCTTC. It translates to CASSFRLASHNEQFF.

The CDR3 DNA follows: TGTGCCAGCAGTGAAAAGGCTACGGGGGAAAAACTGTTTTTT. It encodes CASSEKATGEKLFF. The J gene is TRBJ1-4, the V gene TRBV6-1; D is uncertain. The CDR3 has 14 amino acids. The V end lost 2 bases, the J end lost 8 bases, and 12 bases lay between the germline ends. Germline V lookup: CDR1 MNHNS, CDR2 SASEGT.

The gene calls are TRBV18 and TRBJ2-1, with TRBD2 identical over 9 bases. The J segment lost 14 bases and the V segment lost 4 bases, leaving 6 bases of the junction unmatched. There are 12 residues in the CDR3. Germline V gene lookup returns CDR1 KGHSH and CDR2 LQKENI. CDR3 protein: CASSLEREVEFF. The DNA of the CDR3 is TGTGCCAGCTCACTAGAGCGGGAGGTCGAGTTCTTC.

This chain connects TRBV7-8 to TRBJ2-1; 8 positions match TRBD2. The V and J ends lost 3 bases and 7 bases, in that order; junction bases with no gene match: 8. CDR1 is SGHVS and CDR2 is FQNEAQ in the germline V gene. There are 15 residues in the CDR3. As DNA, the CDR3 is TGTGCCAGCAGCTTTCTAGCGGGCACGGCGAATGAGCAGTTCTTC. Translation gives CASSFLAGTANEQFF. Based on the CDR3 plus reference TRBV7-8 and TRBJ2-1, the full variable domain is GAGVSQSPRYKVAKRGQDVALRCDPISGHVSLFWYQQALGQGPEFLTYFQNEAQLDKSGLPSDRFFAERPEGSVSTLKIQRTQQEDSAVYLCASSFLAGTANEQFFGPGTRLTVL.

This clone was found once. The V gene is TRBV28, the J gene TRBJ1-2; D perhaps matches TRBD1 (6 bases). V shed 2 bases and J shed 3 bases, with 13 bases lying between them. The CDR3 runs 15 residues. Germline loops: CDR1 MDHEN, CDR2 SYDVKM. The CDR3 DNA sequence: TGTGCCAGCAGTTTAGGTCTGGGGGCCTACTATGGCTACACCTTC. It yields the protein CASSLGLGAYYGYTF.

This chain uses TRBV7-9 with TRBJ2-3, with 11 bases matching TRBD1. With 5 bases clipped from V and 7 bases from J, the junction kept 8 bases outside the gene matches. The CDR3 sequence is 15 residues long. Per germline, CDR1 SEHNR and CDR2 FQNEAQ (reference sequence). CDR3 amino acids: CASSLPGTGGNTQYF. CDR3 in DNA: TGTGCCAGCAGCCTCCCCGGGACAGGGGGAAATACGCAGTATTTT.

The chain joins TRBV27 to TRBJ2-1, with 7 bases that match TRBD1. The J segment lost 4 bases and the V segment lost 9 bases, leaving 12 bases of the junction unmatched. This CDR3 has 15 amino acids. Germline values: CDR1 MNHEY, CDR2 SMNVEV (reference sequence). The CDR3 region is CARALGQTLYNEQFF. The CDR3 DNA reads as TGTGCCAGGGCCTTGGGACAGACTCTGTACAATGAGCAGTTCTTC.

The CDR3 bases are TGTGCCAGCAGCTTAGGAGTTAGCGGGATGGGGTCGCATGAGCAGTTCTTC. Its protein is CASSLGVSGMGSHEQFF. The chain links TRBV11-2 to TRBJ2-1; 8 bases agree with TRBD2. This CDR3 comprises 17 residues. Trimming at V came to 1 base and at J to 8 bases, leaving 13 bases not matched to a gene. Germline values: CDR1 SGHAT, CDR2 FQNNGV.